What follows are 26 T cell receptor beta chains derived from one specimen sequenced in a study of T cell responses to AZD1222 COVID-19 vaccine. Generated by immunoSEQ multiplex PCR, the TCRdb table keeps only in-frame clones and is missing some. The sample shows 100,000 or so clones, approximately 90% of them seen only once. Here the sequenced sample was peripheral blood, taken on day 0 of AZD1222 vaccination. The receptors were sampled from an adult in good health.

CDR3 DNA sequence: TGTGCCAGCAGCAGGGACAGGGATGGCTACACCTTC. Its protein is CASSRDRDGYTF. The V call is TRBV12-3 or TRBV12-4, the J call TRBJ1-2; 9 bases match TRBD1. The CDR3 is made up of 12 amino acids. Unmatched junction bases numbered 2, after V lost 6 bases and J lost 6 bases.

This sequence joins TRBV11-3 and TRBJ1-1; the D gene is possibly TRBD1 (5 bases). CDR1 SGHNT and CDR2 YENEEA come from the germline V gene. Trimming left V 0 bases short and J 5 bases short, with 10 bases between. CDR3 length equals 14 residues. This chain's CDR3 is CASSLDRGRTEAFF. The CDR3 nucleotides read TGTGCCAGCAGCTTAGATCGGGGACGTACTGAAGCTTTCTTT.

The V call is TRBV19, the J call TRBJ1-2; TRBD1 is a possible D gene (5 bases). Germline V gene lookup returns CDR1 LNHDA and CDR2 SQIVND (reference sequence). Trimming removed 5 bases at V and 7 bases at J, with 14 bases between. The CDR3 loop spans 13 amino acids. CDR3 sequence (DNA): TGTGCCAGTAGTGCCGGGACGGGGTTTGGCTACACCTTC. Translation gives CASSAGTGFGYTF. The variable domain in full, with the rest retrieved from reference TRBV19 and TRBJ1-2, is DGGITQSPKYLFRKEGQNVTLSCEQNLNHDAMYWYRQDPGQGLRLIYYSQIVNDFQKGDIAEGYSVSREKKESFPLTVTSAQKNPTAFYLCASSAGTGFGYTFGSGTRLTVV.

The chain links TRBV12-3 or TRBV12-4 to TRBJ2-5; possibly TRBD2 for D (5 bases). The length of the CDR3 is 12 residues. The V end lost 3 bases, the J end lost 4 bases, and 6 bases lay between the germline ends. The CDR3 loop reads CASSLGRETQYF. The CDR3 nucleotides are TGTGCCAGCAGTTTGGGGAGAGAGACCCAGTACTTC.

This clone has only a few counts. V is TRBV1 and J is TRBJ1-5; the DNA was not used to check the table's D call, TRBD1. TRBV1 is noted as a pseudogene. There are 17 residues in the CDR3. The CDR3 DNA reads TGCACCAGCAGCCCCTGCCAGGGGGTCAGCGGCAATCAGCCCCAGCATTTT. This gives the protein CTSSPCQGVSGNQPQHF.

This clone was recorded only once. The chain links TRBV28 to TRBJ1-2; unclear D gene. CDR3 length: 13 amino acids. CDR1 is MDHEN, CDR2 SYDVKM, per germline. Deletions cut 4 bases from V and 8 bases from J, with 14 bases between. CDR3 loop: CASSSSTPPGYTF. CDR3 bases: TGTGCCAGCAGTTCCTCGACCCCGCCGGGCTACACCTTC.

The count of this clone is one. The CDR3 DNA is TGTGCCAGCAGTTCCCAGTCCTACGAGCAGTACTTC. Translating gives CASSSQSYEQYF. This chain connects TRBV12-3 or TRBV12-4 to TRBJ2-7; D is undetermined. The V and J ends lost 4 bases and 1 base respectively, with 5 bases between them. The CDR3 loop spans 12 amino acids.

The V call is TRBV29-1, the J call TRBJ1-1; D might be TRBD1 (5 bases). Trimming took off 6 bases at V and 2 bases at J, with 19 bases between the two ends. Looked up from germline, CDR1 is SQVTM and CDR2 is ANQGSEA. The CDR3 is 15 amino acids. CDR3 region: CSVELVQGFNTEAFF. As DNA, the CDR3 is TGCAGCGTGGAGCTCGTCCAGGGTTTTAACACTGAAGCTTTCTTT.

V and J are TRBV28 and TRBJ2-6; 12 nucleotides line up with TRBD1. CDR1 MDHEN and CDR2 SYDVKM come from the germline V gene. CDR3 length equals 19 residues. After removal of 3 bases from V and 3 bases from J, the junction contained 9 bases not matched to a gene. The CDR3 nucleotides are TGTGCCAGCAGTTTTTTGGGACAGGGGGCGCCAGGTGGGGCCAACGTCCTGACTTTC. It translates to CASSFLGQGAPGGANVLTF.

This chain connects TRBV5-1 to TRBJ1-3, with D perhaps matching TRBD1 (5 bases). V dropped 4 bases and J dropped 0 bases, with 11 bases sitting between them. Germline V gene data show CDR1 as SGHRS and CDR2 as YFSETQ. This CDR3 has 15 amino acids. The CDR3 nucleotides read TGCGCCAGCAGCAGCGACAGAGCCTCTGGAAACACCATATATTTT. It is translated as CASSSDRASGNTIYF.

This clone has only a few counts. This sequence joins TRBV7-9 and TRBJ2-5, with D perhaps TRBD2 (7 bases). Germline V CDR1 and CDR2: SEHNR, FQNEAQ (reference sequence). Between the trimmed V and J ends, which lost 1 base and 2 bases, there was a span of 14 bases. This CDR3 region has 16 residues. CDR3 loop: CASSLGAGAGQETQYF. CDR3 bases: TGTGCCAGCAGCTTAGGCGCGGGGGCCGGTCAAGAGACCCAGTACTTC.

This chain joins TRBV12-5 and TRBJ1-5; no clear D gene. The CDR3 spans 13 residues. Per the germline V gene, CDR1 is LGHNT and CDR2 is FRNRAP. V dropped 3 bases and J dropped 3 bases, with 6 bases sitting between them. In nucleotides, the CDR3 is TGTGCTAGTGGTTTAGGGAACAATCAGCCCCAGCATTTT. Amino acid sequence: CASGLGNNQPQHF.

The chain joins TRBV28 to TRBJ1-2; TRBD1 agrees at 9 bases. V shed 5 bases and J 3 bases; nucleotides not matched to a gene: 10. The CDR3 is 16 residues long. Germline values: CDR1 MDHEN, CDR2 SYDVKM. In DNA, the CDR3 is TGTGCCAGCAGTACAGGACAGGGGTTTGGTGACTATGGCTACACCTTC. Protein: CASSTGQGFGDYGYTF.

The chain couples TRBV18 to TRBJ1-3, with a possible D match to TRBD1 (5 bases). This CDR3 contains 15 residues. V was trimmed by 5 bases and J by 4 bases, leaving 15 bases between them. Germline CDR1 reads KGHSH; CDR2 reads LQKENI. The CDR3 reads CASSDSIGGGNTIYF. The CDR3 region has the DNA TGTGCCAGCTCAGACAGTATCGGAGGAGGAAACACCATATATTTT.

This clone was found once. The same CDR3 arises from other DNA sequences in this sample as well. The chain recombines TRBV5-1 with TRBJ1-2, with a tentative D call TRBD1 (5 bases). This CDR3 has 13 amino acids. Germline assignment: CDR1 SGHRS and CDR2 YFSETQ. V dropped 0 bases and J dropped 2 bases, with 5 bases sitting between them. CDR3 in amino acids: CASSLGQNYGYTF. CDR3 bases: TGCGCCAGCAGCTTGGGACAGAACTATGGCTACACCTTC.

CDR3 protein: CASSLTGKANTEAFF. For the CDR3, the DNA is TGTGCCAGCTCGCTTACAGGGAAGGCGAACACTGAAGCTTTCTTT. The rearrangement uses TRBV18 and TRBJ1-1; D is perhaps TRBD1 (6 bases). The CDR3 totals 15 residues. V lost 6 bases and J lost 1, with 15 bases in between. CDR1 and CDR2 from the germline V gene are KGHSH and LQKENI.

This clone was seen once. J is TRBJ2-1 and V is TRBV4-1; 12 positions agree with TRBD2. V lost 2 bases, J lost 4 bases, and 9 bases stayed unmatched. CDR1 is MGHRA, CDR2 YSYEKL, per germline. This CDR3 is built from 18 residues. The CDR3 DNA reads as TGCGCCAGCAGCCAAAGGTCGCTAGCGGGGGGGCTATACAATGAGCAGTTCTTC. Encoded protein: CASSQRSLAGGLYNEQFF.

The chain employs TRBV7-2 and TRBJ2-7, with TRBD2 identical over 11 bases. The ends lost 5 bases at V and 3 bases at J; junction bases unmatched: 6. Germline V gene lookup returns CDR1 SGHTA and CDR2 FQGNSA. This CDR3 comprises 15 residues. CDR3 nucleotides: TGTGCCAGCAGCCACACTAGCGGGGGTATCTACGAGCAGTACTTC. Its protein is CASSHTSGGIYEQYF.

The rearrangement joins TRBV19 to TRBJ2-2; D ambiguous. Germline values: CDR1 LNHDA, CDR2 SQIVND (reference sequence). The V and J ends lost 4 bases and 2 bases respectively, with 8 bases between them. The CDR3 consists of 14 residues. Here the CDR3 reads CASSRAVNTGELFF. The CDR3, as DNA: TGTGCCAGTAGTAGGGCGGTCAACACCGGGGAGCTGTTTTTT.

V and J are TRBV7-3 and TRBJ2-3, with TRBD2 identical over 10 bases. This CDR3 spans 16 amino acids. Germline V CDR1 and CDR2: SGHTA, FQGTGA. Unmatched junction bases numbered 7, after V lost 5 bases and J lost 2 bases. This chain's CDR3 is CASSPSGGTFTDTQYF. CDR3 nucleotide sequence: TGTGCCAGCAGCCCTAGCGGGGGAACTTTCACAGATACGCAGTATTTT. The complete variable domain, with remaining parts taken from reference TRBV7-3 and TRBJ2-3, reads GAGVSQTPSNKVTEKGKYVELRCDPISGHTALYWYRQSLGQGPEFLIYFQGTGAADDSGLPNDRFFAVRPEGSVSTLKIQRTERGDSAVYLCASSPSGGTFTDTQYFGPGTRLTVL.

CDR3 nucleotides: TGTGCCAGCAGCGCACAGCACAGGGGGCGCGAGGAGACCCAGTACTTC. It codes for CASSAQHRGREETQYF. The V and J genes are TRBV11-2 and TRBJ2-5; 9 bases are shared with TRBD1. Germline assignment: CDR1 SGHAT and CDR2 FQNNGV. This CDR3 spans 16 amino acids. With 5 bases clipped from V and 5 bases from J, the junction kept 12 bases outside the gene matches.

The genes are TRBV11-3 and TRBJ2-3; D is possibly TRBD2 (5 bases). CDR3 size: 12 residues. V was clipped by 8 bases and J by 0 bases, with 6 bases between them. Germline V gene data show CDR1 as SGHNT and CDR2 as YENEEA. In DNA form, the CDR3 reads TGTGCCAGCTCGGGGAGCACAGATACGCAGTATTTT. This sequence encodes CASSGSTDTQYF.

Here the CDR3 reads CASSLWGQGDPYEQYF. Written as DNA, the CDR3 is TGTGCCAGCAGCCTATGGGGACAGGGGGACCCCTACGAGCAGTACTTC. The genes are TRBV5-4 and TRBJ2-7, with 11 bases lining up with TRBD1. There are 16 residues in the CDR3. The V gene end was trimmed by 4 bases and the J gene end by 2 bases; junction bases not matched to a gene: 8. Germline CDR1 SGHNT, CDR2 YYREEE (reference sequence). The full variable domain, with the rest looked up from reference TRBV5-4 and TRBJ2-7, is ETGVTQSPTHLIKTRGQQVTLRCSSQSGHNTVSWYQQALGQGPQFIFQYYREEENGRGNFPPRFSGLQFPNYSSELNVNALELDDSALYLCASSLWGQGDPYEQYFGPGTRLTVT.

The chain combines TRBV19 with TRBJ2-4; D may match TRBD1 or TRBD2 (6 bases each). The germline V gene encodes CDR1 LNHDA and CDR2 SQIVND (reference sequence). V was cut by 0 bases and J by 3 bases, with 21 bases left in between. The CDR3 has 19 residues. The CDR3 loop reads CASSIDTGIGGSVKNIQYF. The CDR3 coding sequence is TGTGCCAGTAGTATAGATACAGGGATTGGGGGGAGTGTCAAAAACATTCAGTACTTC.

V and J are TRBV7-9 and TRBJ2-7, with 7 bases fitting TRBD1. J was trimmed by 2 bases and V by 0 bases; bases with no gene match: 10. This CDR3 contains 17 residues. Germline CDR1 and CDR2: SEHNR and FQNEAQ (reference sequence). CDR3 sequence (DNA): TGTGCCAGCAGCTTAGCGACCCAGGGGGAACCCCCCTACGAGCAGTACTTC. This translates into CASSLATQGEPPYEQYF.

This clone was picked up one time. The J gene is TRBJ1-5, the V gene TRBV28, with D unclear. The V end lost 5 bases, the J end lost 4 bases, and 3 bases lay between the germline ends. This CDR3 spans 11 amino acids. The germline gives CDR1 MDHEN, CDR2 SYDVKM. The CDR3 DNA reads TGTGCCAGCAGTCCAAATCAGCCCCAGCATTTT. This gives the protein CASSPNQPQHF.